This T cell receptor beta chain was identified during a study of blood T cells in healthy people across ages. Study-wide points: While age rose, TCR beta diversity per million T cells dropped in a roughly linear way. Not knowing donor CMV status may have confounded expanded clonotype changes. When set beside aged donors, long-lived donors presented more naive CD4+ cells and higher diversity.

The CDR3 runs to 18 residues. CDR1 and CDR2 from the germline V gene are SGHRS and YFSETQ. The junction had 10 bases not matched to a gene; V was cut back by 0 bases and J by 0 bases. As for this clonotype: No antigen is known for it.

With a J-beta primer mix and a sample-barcoded 5' primer, a second PCR ran about 7 to 12 cycles. Every cDNA molecule bore a tag from a template-switch adaptor containing 12 random nucleotides. Each CDR3 protein gets one entry after TCRdb re-called the 5' RACE reads with MiXCR. The repertoire has almost 1 million distinct CDR3 sequences, about 53% of them found once; the top ten carry 20% to 25%. Sequenced input: blood. V usage is TRBV5-1 and J usage is TRBJ2-7, with TRBD2 identical over 9 bases. The origin of this receptor is a woman aged 60-75 years in good health. CDR3: CASSLAVAGVLSSYEQYF. CDR3 DNA sequence: TGCGCCAGCAGCTTGGCCGTAGCGGGAGTCCTCAGCTCCTACGAGCAGTACTTC.